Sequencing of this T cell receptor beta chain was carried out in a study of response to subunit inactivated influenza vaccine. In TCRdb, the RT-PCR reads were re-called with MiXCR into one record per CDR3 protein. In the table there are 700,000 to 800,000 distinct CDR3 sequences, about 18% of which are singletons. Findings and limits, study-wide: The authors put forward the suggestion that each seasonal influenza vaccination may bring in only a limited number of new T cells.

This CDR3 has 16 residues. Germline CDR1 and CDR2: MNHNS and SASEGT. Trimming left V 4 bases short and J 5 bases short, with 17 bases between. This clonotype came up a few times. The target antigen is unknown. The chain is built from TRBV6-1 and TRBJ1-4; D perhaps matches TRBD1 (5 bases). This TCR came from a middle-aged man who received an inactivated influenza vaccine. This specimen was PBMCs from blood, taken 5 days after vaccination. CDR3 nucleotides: TGTGCCAGCAGTGTAGTCAGTGGGGGAGTCAATGAAAAACTGTTTTTT. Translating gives CASSVVSGGVNEKLFF.